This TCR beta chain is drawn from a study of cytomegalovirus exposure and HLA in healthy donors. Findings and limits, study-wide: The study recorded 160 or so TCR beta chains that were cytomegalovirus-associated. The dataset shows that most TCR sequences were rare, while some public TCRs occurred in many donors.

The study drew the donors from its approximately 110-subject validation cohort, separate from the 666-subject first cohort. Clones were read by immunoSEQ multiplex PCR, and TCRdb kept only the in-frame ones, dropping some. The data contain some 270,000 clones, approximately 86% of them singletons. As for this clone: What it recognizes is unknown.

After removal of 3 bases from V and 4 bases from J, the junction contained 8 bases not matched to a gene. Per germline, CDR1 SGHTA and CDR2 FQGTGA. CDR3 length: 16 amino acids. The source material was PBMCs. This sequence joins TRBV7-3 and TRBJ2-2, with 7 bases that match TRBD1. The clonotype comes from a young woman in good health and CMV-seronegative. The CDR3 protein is CASSFAGAGGTGELFF. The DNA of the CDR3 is TGTGCCAGCAGCTTTGCAGGGGCAGGGGGCACCGGGGAGCTGTTTTTT.